Detailed here is one TCR beta chain. Measured with immunoSEQ multiplex PCR; TCRdb has only the in-frame clones, and not every one. This sample yields roughly 150,000 clones, of which about 88% are seen a single time; roughly 19% belongs to the top ten. The data belong to a study of blood T cell repertoires in COVID-19. Overall study context: T cells, B-cell-depleted T cells, or PBMCs provided the cDNA or gDNA that served as material.

V was pared by 5 bases and J by 5 bases, with 10 bases of the junction left unmatched. The CDR3 length is 16 residues. Germline V gene sequence: CDR1 LGHDT, CDR2 YNNKEL (reference sequence). Sequenced input: peripheral blood. The genes are TRBV3-1 (or the pseudogene TRBV3-2) and TRBJ2-2; 8 positions match TRBD2. The TCR originated in a woman over 75 with acute or convalescent COVID-19. The CDR3 region is CASSSTAGVRTGELFF. The CDR3 bases are TGTGCCAGCAGCTCTACAGCGGGAGTGAGAACCGGGGAGCTGTTTTTT.